This T cell receptor beta chain comes out of a study of CD8 T cells in Susac syndrome. General observations from the study: The study recognized that its TCR sequencing and HLA analysis covered a relatively small number of individuals.

The CDR3 runs to 16 residues. The V gene lost 4 bases and the J gene lost 2 bases, with 17 bases spanning the gap. Germline values: CDR1 SGHRS, CDR2 YFSETQ. TCR beta sequencing covered blood CD8+ and CD4+ T cells. Reverse transcription of roughly 0.45 to 1 ug RNA was performed with random hexamers. The TCR beta CDR3 was amplified by immunoSEQ multiplex PCR across 54 Vbeta, 13 Jbeta. MiXCR was run by TCRdb on the immunoSEQ multiplex PCR reads, yielding one entry per CDR3 protein. The top ten hold under 0.095% of the sample, which has about 200,000 distinct CDR3 sequences, more than 90% seen once. On this clonotype itself: Its antigen is unknown.

This receptor was taken from a human donor with multiple sclerosis. Sequences were obtained from CD4+ T cells from PBMCs. J is TRBJ2-3 and V is TRBV5-1; D not certain. DNA of the CDR3: TGCGCCAGCAGCCCGTCCTTGACTTACGACACAGATACGCAGTATTTT. Translating gives CASSPSLTYDTDTQYF.